Below, 30 T cell receptor beta chains from the same sample are listed, as sequenced in a study of a mutant IDH1 vaccine in newly diagnosed glioma. The time point denotes: week 11, during vaccination. Vaccinated patients received 300 ug of mutant IDH1 20-mer peptide per dose, with topical imiquimod. The antigens these receptors bind are not known. Sequencing used immunoSEQ multiplex PCR; TCRdb keeps in-frame clones, though not all of them. The repertoire consists of under 150,000 clones, with 80% occurring once and the leading ten covering about 5.5%. The specimen comprised PBMCs, sampled from a glioma patient whose treatment included an IDH1 peptide vaccine. Every receptor here comes from a man between 35 and 55 years old with glioma.

This clone was found a few times. The V and J genes are TRBV4-2 and TRBJ1-2; D unclear. Deletions cut 0 bases from V and 3 bases from J, with 11 bases between. Germline V CDR1 and CDR2: LGHNA, YNFKEQ. The CDR3 extends over 15 amino acids. Here the CDR3 reads CASSQDRSIHYGYTF. CDR3 bases: TGTGCCAGCAGCCAAGATCGATCGATACACTATGGCTACACCTTC.

The V call is TRBV15, the J call TRBJ1-1; D remains unclear. In germline, CDR1 is LNHNV, CDR2 YYDKDF (reference sequence). V gave up 0 bases and J gave up 1 base, with 9 bases separating them. CDR3 size: 15 residues. DNA for the CDR3: TGTGCCACCAGCAGAGATCTTCTGGAGAACACTGAAGCTTTCTTT. Amino acid sequence: CATSRDLLENTEAFF.

The chain couples TRBV27 to TRBJ2-7; no reliable D call. Germline loops: CDR1 MNHEY, CDR2 SMNVEV (reference sequence). The length of the CDR3 is 14 residues. With 5 bases removed from V and 2 bases from J, the gap between germline ends came to 13 bases. The CDR3 reads CASSMRTGTYEQYF. DNA for the CDR3: TGTGCCAGCAGTATGCGGACGGGTACCTACGAGCAGTACTTC.

V usage is TRBV29-1 and J usage is TRBJ2-2, with a possible D match to TRBD2 (5 bases). This CDR3 has 13 residues. The germline CDR1 and CDR2 sequences are SQVTM and ANQGSEA. V was pared by 7 bases and J by 7 bases, with 16 bases between. CDR3 amino acids: CSARLGSGGELFF. In nucleotides, the CDR3 is TGCAGCGCGCGTCTGGGCAGCGGCGGGGAGCTGTTTTTT.

CDR3 loop: CASSLKNTGELFF. The CDR3 region has the DNA TGTGCCAGCAGCTTAAAGAACACCGGGGAGCTGTTTTTT. J is TRBJ2-2 and V is TRBV7-8, with D unclear. Between the trimmed V and J ends, which lost 2 bases and 1 base, there was a span of 2 bases. The germline gives CDR1 SGHVS, CDR2 FQNEAQ. CDR3 length: 13 amino acids.

The V and J genes are TRBV6-5 and TRBJ1-5, with D tentatively TRBD1 (6 bases). V lost 6 bases and J lost 5, with 14 bases in between. CDR1 and CDR2 (germline): MNHEY, SVGAGI. The CDR3 is made up of 14 amino acids. CDR3 DNA sequence: TGTGCCAGCAGCAGGGGTCGTCGGGATCAGCCCCAGCATTTT. The encoded protein is CASSRGRRDQPQHF.

The chain recombines TRBV29-1 with TRBJ1-1, with D perhaps TRBD1 (5 bases). Germline V gives CDR1 SQVTM, CDR2 ANQGSEA. The CDR3 contains 13 residues. The germline V and J ends were trimmed by 6 bases and 5 bases, with 16 bases remaining between them. CDR3 coding DNA: TGCAGCGTCGCTGGGGGAGAGGGGACTGAAGCTTTCTTT. Its translation is CSVAGGEGTEAFF.

V and J are TRBV5-4 and TRBJ2-4; D uncertain. The CDR3 runs 14 residues. Between the trimmed V and J ends, which lost 0 bases and 0 bases, there was a span of 4 bases. Germline V gives CDR1 SGHNT, CDR2 YYREEE (reference sequence). The CDR3 nucleotides are TGTGCCAGCAGCTTGGGACGAGCCAAAAACATTCAGTACTTC. Protein sequence: CASSLGRAKNIQYF. Supplemented by reference TRBV5-4 and TRBJ2-4, the full variable domain reads ETGVTQSPTHLIKTRGQQVTLRCSSQSGHNTVSWYQQALGQGPQFIFQYYREEENGRGNFPPRFSGLQFPNYSSELNVNALELDDSALYLCASSLGRAKNIQYFGAGTRLSVL.

The V gene is TRBV7-3, the J gene TRBJ2-2; D gene uncertain. CDR1 is SGHTA and CDR2 is FQGTGA in the germline V gene. V was pared by 3 bases and J by 3 bases, with 8 bases between. The CDR3 is 14 amino acids. CDR3 loop: CASSLGMDTGELFF. CDR3 bases: TGTGCCAGCAGCTTGGGGATGGACACCGGGGAGCTGTTTTTT.

This clone was counted between two and nine times. V gene TRBV7-3 combines with J gene TRBJ1-5; D call uncertain. This CDR3 is 13 amino acids long. Per germline, CDR1 SGHTA and CDR2 FQGTGA. The V gene lost 2 bases and the J gene lost 7 bases, with 9 bases spanning the gap. The CDR3 DNA is TGTGCCAGCAGCTTAGGTCCGGGACAGCCCCAGCATTTT. It encodes CASSLGPGQPQHF.

This chain connects TRBV11-3 to TRBJ2-3; TRBD2 agrees at 13 bases. J lost 1 base, V lost 4 bases, and 11 bases had no gene match. Germline lookup yields CDR1 SGHNT and CDR2 YENEEA. The CDR3 has 19 amino acids. CDR3 loop: CASSSIDRLAGGRTDTQYF. CDR3 nucleotide sequence: TGTGCCAGCAGCTCCATAGACCGACTAGCGGGGGGACGCACAGATACGCAGTATTTT.

CDR3 sequence: CASSHGTGREQFF. CDR3 nucleotide sequence: TGCGCCAGCAGCCACGGGACAGGGCGTGAGCAGTTCTTC. The gene calls are TRBV5-1 and TRBJ2-1; TRBD1 agrees at 9 bases. The CDR3 is 13 amino acids. The V gene end was trimmed by 4 bases and the J gene end by 9 bases; junction bases not matched to a gene: 5. The germline CDR1 and CDR2 sequences are SGHRS and YFSETQ.

The chain couples TRBV29-1 to TRBJ1-2; D not certain. CDR1 and CDR2 from the germline V gene are SQVTM and ANQGSEA. The CDR3 covers 12 residues. V was clipped by 2 bases and J by 4 bases, with 8 bases between them. This CDR3 reads CSVETRPYGYTF. The CDR3 region has the DNA TGCAGCGTTGAAACGAGACCCTATGGCTACACCTTC.

This chain joins TRBV2 and TRBJ2-1; 11 bases are shared with TRBD2. The V segment lost 6 bases and the J segment 5 bases; nucleotides outside the gene matches: 9. Germline CDR1 is SNHLY and CDR2 is FYNNEI. The length of the CDR3 is 16 residues. CDR3 residues: CASSLTGTSGNNEQFF. The CDR3 DNA is TGTGCCAGCAGCCTTACCGGGACTAGCGGTAACAATGAGCAGTTCTTC.

This chain links TRBV5-5 with TRBJ2-3; maybe TRBD2 (7 bases). V dropped 8 bases and J dropped 4 bases, with 17 bases sitting between them. The germline V gene has CDR1 SGHKS and CDR2 YYEKEE (reference sequence). The CDR3 length is 14 residues. In DNA, the CDR3 is TGTGCCAGTAACCGATGGGGGGGCCCAGATACGCAGTATTTT. Protein sequence: CASNRWGGPDTQYF.

V usage is TRBV6-1 and J usage is TRBJ2-5, with a tentative D call TRBD1 (6 bases). CDR1 and CDR2 from the germline V gene are MNHNS and SASEGT. Between the trimmed V and J ends, which lost 3 bases and 7 bases, there was a span of 12 bases. This CDR3 has 13 residues. The CDR3 protein is CASSDRTVRTQYF. Written as DNA, the CDR3 is TGTGCCAGCAGTGACCGGACAGTACGGACCCAGTACTTC.

The chain carries TRBV25-1 and TRBJ2-3; 10 bases are a match to TRBD1. The junction had 7 bases not matched to a gene; V was cut back by 4 bases and J by 3 bases. The CDR3 extends over 16 amino acids. Germline V CDR1 and CDR2: MGHDK, SYGVNS. CDR3 residues: CASSASTGGNTDTQYF. The CDR3 nucleotides are TGTGCCAGCAGTGCCTCGACAGGGGGCAATACAGATACGCAGTATTTT.

This chain links TRBV5-5 with TRBJ2-4; 9 bases line up with TRBD2. Trimming took 6 bases from V and 6 from J; bases not matched to a gene: 13. This CDR3 has 16 amino acids. Germline values: CDR1 SGHKS, CDR2 YYEKEE (reference sequence). CDR3: CASTTGASGALNIQYF. CDR3 nucleotide sequence: TGTGCCAGCACTACGGGAGCTAGCGGGGCGTTAAACATTCAGTACTTC.

This chain joins TRBV30 and TRBJ2-1; the match to TRBD1 covers 11 bases. The junction had 2 bases not matched to a gene; V was cut back by 3 bases and J by 4 bases. CDR1 and CDR2 (germline): GTSNPN, SVGIG (reference sequence). This CDR3 is 14 amino acids long. DNA for the CDR3: TGTGCCTGGAGCCGGGACAGGGGGTACAATGAGCAGTTCTTC. This sequence encodes CAWSRDRGYNEQFF. The full variable domain, rest sourced from reference TRBV30 and TRBJ2-1, is SQTIHQWPATLVQPVGSPLSLECTVEGTSNPNLYWYRQAAGRGLQLLFYSVGIGQISSEVPQNLSASRPQDRQFILSSKKLLLSDSGFYLCAWSRDRGYNEQFFGPGTRLTVL.

This chain joins TRBV5-1 and TRBJ2-7; TRBD2 matches 8 bases. Per germline, CDR1 SGHRS and CDR2 YFSETQ. CDR3 length: 14 residues. The trim removed 3 bases at V and 2 bases at J, leaving 4 bases unmatched. The CDR3 is CASSSAGAPYEQYF. The DNA for the CDR3 is TGCGCCAGCAGCTCAGCGGGGGCCCCCTACGAGCAGTACTTC.

The chain employs TRBV7-2 and TRBJ2-3; no firm D call. Germline CDR1 SGHTA, CDR2 FQGNSA. The germline V and J ends were trimmed by 1 base and 1 base, with 9 bases remaining between them. The CDR3 runs to 15 residues. The DNA of the CDR3 is TGTGCCAGCAGCTTAGGGTACGGGCGCACAGATACGCAGTATTTT. Translation: CASSLGYGRTDTQYF. The full variable domain, with the rest looked up from reference TRBV7-2 and TRBJ2-3, is GAGVSQSPSNKVTEKGKDVELRCDPISGHTALYWYRQSLGQGLEFLIYFQGNSAPDKSGLPSDRFSAERTGGSVSTLTIQRTQQEDSAVYLCASSLGYGRTDTQYFGPGTRLTVL.

J is TRBJ2-2 and V is TRBV11-2; D may correspond to TRBD1 or TRBD2 (5 bases each). Germline V gene lookup returns CDR1 SGHAT and CDR2 FQNNGV. This CDR3 has 16 residues. Trimming removed 2 bases at V and 0 bases at J, with 10 bases between. Here the CDR3 DNA reads TGTGCCAGCAGCTTACTGAGGGGCACGAACACCGGGGAGCTGTTTTTT. Translated, it gives CASSLLRGTNTGELFF.

The sample holds a few counts of this clone. V gene TRBV19 combines with J gene TRBJ1-6; D is ambiguous. This CDR3 region has 12 residues. V lost 4 bases and J lost 10, with 8 bases in between. Germline lookup yields CDR1 LNHDA and CDR2 SQIVND (reference sequence). This CDR3 is CASSTVNSPLHF. CDR3 coding DNA: TGTGCCAGTAGTACGGTAAACTCACCCCTCCACTTT.

The chain combines TRBV7-2 with TRBJ2-1, with no clear D. This CDR3 has 12 amino acids. The germline V and J ends were trimmed by 3 bases and 4 bases, with 4 bases remaining between them. Germline V CDR1 and CDR2: SGHTA, FQGNSA. The CDR3: CASSLWYNEQFF. CDR3 bases: TGTGCCAGCAGCTTGTGGTACAATGAGCAGTTCTTC.

The chain combines TRBV19 with TRBJ2-6; D not resolved. CDR1 and CDR2 (germline): LNHDA, SQIVND (reference sequence). The CDR3 covers 15 residues. Trimming stripped 7 bases from V and 2 bases from J, with 12 bases between. The CDR3 loop reads CASNVNEAGANVLTF. The CDR3, as DNA: TGTGCCAGTAACGTAAATGAAGCTGGGGCCAACGTCCTGACTTTC.

The V call is TRBV4-3, the J call TRBJ2-7; tentatively, D is TRBD1 or TRBD2 (6 bases each). Germline lookup yields CDR1 LGHNA and CDR2 YSLEER. V was pared by 4 bases and J by 6 bases, with 13 bases between. The CDR3 spans 13 residues. The DNA for the CDR3 is TGCGCCAGCAGCCCTACCGGGGGCGGCGAGCAGTACTTC. Translating it yields CASSPTGGGEQYF.

The chain uses TRBV11-1 and TRBJ2-2, with TRBD2 identical over 14 bases. The length of the CDR3 is 16 residues. The J segment lost 9 bases and the V segment lost 5 bases, leaving 8 bases of the junction unmatched. Germline CDR1 SGHAT, CDR2 FQDESV (reference sequence). CDR3 region: CASSPGGLAGARELFF. The CDR3 bases are TGTGCCAGCAGCCCTGGGGGACTAGCGGGAGCCCGGGAGCTGTTTTTT.

The rearrangement links TRBV11-2 to TRBJ2-7; 7 bases map to TRBD1. The CDR3 spans 15 residues. The V gene's germline CDR1 is SGHAT and CDR2 FQNNGV. V was pared by 1 base and J by 1 base, with 4 bases of the junction left unmatched. The CDR3 loop reads CASSLGTGPSYEQYF. The CDR3 DNA reads as TGTGCCAGCAGCTTAGGGACAGGTCCTTCCTACGAGCAGTACTTC.

This chain links TRBV21-1 with TRBJ2-2; the table gives TRBD2 as D, unverified against the DNA. TRBV21-1 is a pseudogene. This CDR3 region has 18 residues. CDR3 protein: CASSTSGPGLATAGELFF. The DNA of the CDR3 is TGTGCCAGCAGCACCTCTGGGCCGGGACTAGCTACCGCCGGGGAGCTGTTTTTT.

V gene TRBV10-3 combines with J gene TRBJ1-1, with D uncertain. This CDR3 region has 12 residues. Germline assignment: CDR1 ENHRY and CDR2 SYGVKD. The V end was cut by 4 bases, the J end by 4 bases, with 7 bases between. DNA of the CDR3: TGTGCCATCAGTGCCGGAAGCACTGAAGCTTTCTTT. Amino acid sequence: CAISAGSTEAFF.